These 5 T cell receptor beta chains were sequenced from one sample in a study of Graves' ophthalmopathy and Graves' hyperthyroidism. The study amplified TCR beta CDR3 regions using RNA transcripts. RT-PCR in the first round used HTBI primers; a second-round multiplex PCR followed. MiXCR was run by TCRdb on the multiplex PCR reads, yielding one entry per CDR3 protein. This sample has about 740,000 distinct CDR3 sequences, with 35% to 50% found just once. What was sequenced was peripheral blood. The receptor set was obtained from an adult man with Graves' ophthalmopathy.

This chain links TRBV6-1 with TRBJ1-2; D unclear. The CDR3 runs 16 residues. Germline CDR1 reads MNHNS; CDR2 reads SASEGT. Between the trimmed V and J ends, which lost 0 bases and 1 base, there was a span of 12 bases. The DNA for the CDR3 is TGTGCCAGCAGTGAAGCGAGGACGCACCTTAACTATGGCTACACCTTC. Translating gives CASSEARTHLNYGYTF.

This chain connects TRBV20-1 to TRBJ2-7, with D possibly matching TRBD1 (5 bases). Trimming pared 6 bases from V and 4 bases from J, leaving 19 bases between. Germline V lookup: CDR1 DFQATT, CDR2 SNEGSKA (reference sequence). This CDR3 contains 14 residues. The CDR3 nucleotides are TGCAGTGCCGACCCCCCGACAGCGTCTTACGAGCAGTACTTC. It encodes CSADPPTASYEQYF.

In its sample, this clonotype was seen many times. The chain couples TRBV2 to TRBJ1-6; 8 bases are shared with TRBD1. The CDR3 has 14 amino acids. Germline V gene data show CDR1 as SNHLY and CDR2 as FYNNEI. J was trimmed by 11 bases and V by 5 bases; bases with no gene match: 8. The CDR3 region has the DNA TGTGCCAGCAGTTTCCAGGGGGCAAGTACACCCCTCCACTTT. This gives the protein CASSFQGASTPLHF.

This clonotype has ten or more counts. The chain uses TRBV29-1 and TRBJ2-5; 9 bases align to TRBD2. Unmatched junction bases numbered 5, after V lost 1 base and J lost 5 bases. Germline V gene data show CDR1 as SQVTM and CDR2 as ANQGSEA. The CDR3 totals 14 residues. The CDR3 protein is CSVEGSGSWETQYF. In nucleotides, the CDR3 is TGCAGCGTTGAAGGTAGCGGGAGTTGGGAGACCCAGTACTTC.

V is TRBV7-9 and J is TRBJ2-7; 9 bases map to TRBD2. Germline loops: CDR1 SEHNR, CDR2 FQNEAQ (reference sequence). CDR3 length: 18 amino acids. Trimming cost V 0 bases and J 2 bases; bases outside gene matches: 11. The CDR3: CASSLASGGTGRAYEQYF. Here the CDR3 DNA reads TGTGCCAGCAGCTTAGCTAGCGGGGGTACCGGAAGAGCCTACGAGCAGTACTTC.